Below, 14 T cell receptor beta chains from the same sample are listed, as sequenced in a study of identical twins. One entry per CDR3 protein, called by TCRdb with MiXCR from the 5' RACE reads. The table records 640,000 or so distinct CDR3 sequences, approximately 6% of them present only once. Input material: naive T cells sorted from blood. The source of these receptors is a man between 18 and 29 years old in good health.

This clonotype was counted between two and nine times. This chain joins TRBV12-3 or TRBV12-4 and TRBJ1-1, with TRBD1 as a possible D gene (6 bases). This CDR3 has 12 residues. V lost 6 bases, J lost 11 bases, and 16 bases lay in between. In DNA, the CDR3 is TGTGCCAGCAGCGCCGGGACACTAGGGGCTTTCTTT. Its translation: CASSAGTLGAFF.

This clonotype was detected many times. The rearrangement joins TRBV29-1 to TRBJ1-5, with 11 bases lining up with TRBD1. The CDR3 loop spans 12 amino acids. The germline gives CDR1 SQVTM, CDR2 ANQGSEA. The V gene end was trimmed by 7 bases and the J gene end by 6 bases; junction bases not matched to a gene: 2. CDR3 nucleotides: TGCAGCGCCGGGACAGGGGGTCAGCCCCAGCATTTT. This encodes CSAGTGGQPQHF.

This clonotype was recorded at least ten times. A read error may produce the germline difference seen at one junction end. V and J are TRBV5-1 and TRBJ2-3; 8 nucleotides align to TRBD2. The CDR3 loop spans 15 amino acids. Germline CDR1 reads SGHRS; CDR2 reads YFSETQ. The CDR3 loop is CASSLPSGSTDTQYF. The CDR3 DNA reads as TGTGCCAGCAGCCTCCCGAGCGGGAGTACAGATACGCAGTATTTT.

This clonotype has just a few counts. The rearrangement links TRBV11-2 to TRBJ2-3; D perhaps matches TRBD2 (6 bases). V lost 8 bases and J 2 bases, leaving 17 bases between the germline ends. Germline V gene sequence: CDR1 SGHAT, CDR2 FQNNGV. The CDR3 runs 15 residues. The CDR3 DNA reads TGTGCCAGCGGACCCCGGGGGTCACCCACAGATACGCAGTATTTT. Amino acids: CASGPRGSPTDTQYF.

A few counts support this clonotype. The chain is built from TRBV15 and TRBJ2-5; 8 bases line up with TRBD1. This CDR3 contains 16 residues. The J segment lost 5 bases and the V segment lost 0 bases, leaving 8 bases of the junction unmatched. Germline CDR1 LNHNV, CDR2 YYDKDF (reference sequence). CDR3 sequence (DNA): TGTGCCACCAGCAGAGATTATGGCAGGGGGCGGGAGACCCAGTACTTC. The encoded protein is CATSRDYGRGRETQYF. The variable domain in full, completed from reference TRBV15 and TRBJ2-5, reads DAMVIQNPRYQVTQFGKPVTLSCSQTLNHNVMYWYQQKSSQAPKLLFHYYDKDFNNEADTPDNFQSRRPNTSFCFLDIRSPGLGDTAMYLCATSRDYGRGRETQYFGPGTRLLVL.

At least ten counts were recorded for this clonotype. This chain connects TRBV7-9 to TRBJ2-1, with 7 nucleotides matching TRBD1. The ends lost 1 base at V and 8 bases at J; junction bases unmatched: 5. This CDR3 has 14 amino acids. Germline CDR1 SEHNR, CDR2 FQNEAQ (reference sequence). In DNA, the CDR3 is TGTGCCAGCAGCTTAGTCAGGGGGAGCGATGAGCAGTTCTTC. Translating gives CASSLVRGSDEQFF.

Many counts were recorded for this clonotype. The chain couples TRBV20-1 to TRBJ1-2; TRBD1 agrees at 7 bases. With V trimmed by 7 bases and J by 4 bases, 12 bases remained unmatched. CDR1 and CDR2 (germline): DFQATT, SNEGSKA (reference sequence). The CDR3 consists of 14 residues. Here the CDR3 DNA reads TGCAGTGGTGGGTGGGGACAGACCCCCTATGGCTACACCTTC. It codes for CSGGWGQTPYGYTF.

The chain joins TRBV7-2 to TRBJ2-1, with no clear D. Per the germline V gene, CDR1 is SGHTA and CDR2 is FQGNSA. CDR3 length equals 14 residues. Trimming stripped 8 bases from V and 4 bases from J, with 15 bases between. This chain's CDR3 is CASGRSLGYNEQFF. CDR3 sequence (DNA): TGTGCCAGCGGGCGGTCCCTAGGGTACAATGAGCAGTTCTTC.

This clonotype was counted between two and nine times. The CDR3 protein is CASSWPQGARNTGELFF. In nucleotides, the CDR3 is TGCGCCAGCAGCTGGCCCCAGGGGGCGCGGAACACCGGGGAGCTGTTTTTT. V and J are TRBV5-1 and TRBJ2-2, with TRBD1 matching over 8 bases. The germline gives CDR1 SGHRS, CDR2 YFSETQ. The CDR3 length is 17 residues. The V gene end was trimmed by 3 bases and the J gene end by 1 base; junction bases not matched to a gene: 8.

This clonotype occurred many times. This chain connects TRBV5-1 to TRBJ2-7; TRBD1 aligns across 7 bases. Germline V lookup: CDR1 SGHRS, CDR2 YFSETQ. Trimming cost V 5 bases and J 3 bases; bases outside gene matches: 11. This CDR3 comprises 15 residues. CDR3 region: CASRRGQVEVYEQYF. The CDR3, as DNA: TGCGCCAGCAGACGCGGACAGGTGGAAGTCTACGAGCAGTACTTC.

The rearrangement links TRBV10-3 to TRBJ2-5, with D possibly being TRBD1 or TRBD2 (7 bases each). V shed 11 bases and J shed 5 bases, with 18 bases lying between them. CDR1 ENHRY and CDR2 SYGVKD come from the germline V gene. CDR3 length: 13 amino acids. The CDR3 DNA follows: TGTGCCGTTCGGTGGGGGGGACAGGAGACCCAGTACTTC. This codes for CAVRWGGQETQYF.

This clonotype occurred many times. V usage is TRBV12-3 or TRBV12-4 and J usage is TRBJ2-5, with D perhaps matching TRBD1 or TRBD2 (5 bases each). CDR3 length: 13 amino acids. V was trimmed by 8 bases and J by 5 bases, leaving 15 bases between them. CDR3 residues: CASSYGGIETQYF. The CDR3 DNA is TGTGCCAGCTCCTATGGGGGAATCGAGACCCAGTACTTC.

The sample holds many counts of this clonotype. This chain joins TRBV12-3 or TRBV12-4 and TRBJ2-7, with TRBD2 identical over 7 bases. Trimming cost V 4 bases and J 1 base; bases outside gene matches: 7. The CDR3 has 15 amino acids. CDR3 DNA: TGTGCCAGCAGTTCAGTGGGAGGGAAATCCTACGAGCAGTACTTC. Amino acids: CASSSVGGKSYEQYF.

This clonotype was detected ten times or more. The rearrangement uses TRBV7-3 and TRBJ2-1; perhaps TRBD2 as D (5 bases). The CDR3 has 15 residues. The germline gives CDR1 SGHTA, CDR2 FQGTGA. The V end lost 5 bases, the J end lost 0 bases, and 11 bases lay between the germline ends. The CDR3 is CASSATRSSYNEQFF. In nucleotides, the CDR3 is TGTGCCAGCAGCGCCACTAGATCCTCCTACAATGAGCAGTTCTTC.